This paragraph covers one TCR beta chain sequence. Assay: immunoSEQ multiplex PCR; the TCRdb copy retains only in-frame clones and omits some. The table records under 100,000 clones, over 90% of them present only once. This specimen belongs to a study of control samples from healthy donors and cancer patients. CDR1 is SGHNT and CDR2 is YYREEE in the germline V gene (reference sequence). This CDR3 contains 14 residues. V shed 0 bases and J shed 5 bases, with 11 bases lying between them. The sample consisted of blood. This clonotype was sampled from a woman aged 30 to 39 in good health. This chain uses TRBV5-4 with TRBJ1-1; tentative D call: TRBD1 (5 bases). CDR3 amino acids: CASSLDQGSTEAFF. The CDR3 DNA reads TGTGCCAGCAGCTTGGACCAGGGTTCTACTGAAGCTTTCTTT.